This is a list of T cell receptor beta chains from one sample in a study of T cell repertoires in cytomegalovirus infection. Their antigens are not known. TCRdb analysed the reads with MiXCR anew, one entry per CDR3 protein. The sample lists roughly 860,000 distinct CDR3 sequences; approximately 30% were seen once. Sequenced material: cultured CD8+ T cells from PBMCs, taken from culture after CMV antigen stimulation. These receptor sequences come from a human donor in good health (CMV status not recorded). Some clones in this sample may be carry-over from other donors' samples. Each CDR3 is given with its conserved first and last residue. The D gene is left open where the match is weak. The size field is filled for only some rows; it gives once, few, many or a size class.

TRBD1	NA	TRBJ1-1	TRBV28	TGTGCCAGCAGTTTACCTGGGACAGAGAACACTGAAGCTTTCTTT	CASSLPGTENTEAFF
NA	NA	TRBJ1-2	TRBV12-3/TRBV12-4	TGTGCCAGCAGTCCCGAAGGGGGTTTAGGTGGCTACACCTTC	CASSPEGGLGGYTF
TRBD2	NA	TRBJ2-4	TRBV19	TGTGCCAGTAGTATAGCTAGGACTAGTGAACAGTACTTC	CASSIARTSEQYF
NA	few	TRBJ1-1	TRBV7-3	TGTGCCAGCAGCTTAATTCCGGGGGACACTGAAGCTTTCTTT	CASSLIPGDTEAFF
NA	few	TRBJ1-3	TRBV7-2	TGTGCCAGCAGCTCCTGGGAAGGGGCTGGAAACACCATATATTTT	CASSSWEGAGNTIYF
TRBD1	NA	TRBJ1-2	TRBV6-5	TGTGCCAGCAGTTACAGGCAGGGGGCCGATGGCTACACCTTC	CASSYRQGADGYTF
NA	NA	TRBJ2-1	TRBV20-1	TGCAGTGCGAGGACACCTCCCTCCTACAATGAGCAGTTCTTC	CSARTPPSYNEQFF
NA	NA	TRBJ1-5	TRBV19	TGTGCCAGTATCGGACAGAGCAATCAGCCCCAGCATTTT	CASIGQSNQPQHF
NA	NA	TRBJ2-3	TRBV29-1	TGCAGCGTTGAAGATCGTTCTCTCAGCACAGATACGCAGTATTTT	CSVEDRSLSTDTQYF
NA	few	TRBJ1-2	TRBV6-5	TGTGCCAGCAGTTACTCAGGGTTCTATGGCTACACCTTC	CASSYSGFYGYTF
NA	few	TRBJ2-1	TRBV28	TGTGCCAGCAGTTCCTCTGGGGGCCGATTAGGTGAGCAGTTCTTC	CASSSSGGRLGEQFF
TRBD1	NA	TRBJ1-2	TRBV10-3	TGTGCCACCCGACAGGGAACAGATGGCTACACCTTC	CATRQGTDGYTF
TRBD1	NA	TRBJ2-4	TRBV19	TGTGCCACCCGACAGGGTTCAGACATTCAGTACTTC	CATRQGSDIQYF
NA	many	TRBJ2-6	TRBV6-2/TRBV6-3	TGTGCCAGCAGTTGGAGCAACTCTGGGGCCAACGTCCTGACTTTC	CASSWSNSGANVLTF
TRBD1	NA	TRBJ1-1	TRBV19	TGTGCCAGTAGCCTCAACGCGGGACAGGGAAAGAGGACTGAAGCTTTCTTT	CASSLNAGQGKRTEAFF
TRBD1	NA	TRBJ2-2	TRBV29-1	TGCAGCGTTGTCCTGGACAGGGGTAGCACCGGGGAGCTGTTTTTT	CSVVLDRGSTGELFF
NA	NA	TRBJ1-1	TRBV19	TGTGCCAGTAGTATAGCAACAGGGAGTCGGAACACTGAAGCTTTCTTT	CASSIATGSRNTEAFF
NA	many	TRBJ2-5	TRBV6-5	TGTGCCAGCAGTTACCGGGCGGGGACGGAGACCCAGTACTTC	CASSYRAGTETQYF
TRBD2	many	TRBJ2-2	TRBV7-2	TGTGCCAGCAGCTTAAAATCGGGGGGGCTCCTGAACACCGGGGAGCTGTTTTTT	CASSLKSGGLLNTGELFF
NA	few	TRBJ1-5	TRBV12-3/TRBV12-4	TGTGCCAGCAGTTTCGGACCTCTGAATCAGCCCCAGCATTTT	CASSFGPLNQPQHF
NA	NA	TRBJ2-7	TRBV14	TGTGCCAGCAGCCACCCTTCGAGGACACTAGAATACGAGCAGTACTTC	CASSHPSRTLEYEQYF
NA	NA	TRBJ2-1	TRBV7-3	TGTGCCAGCAGCTTAAGAAGGCCCCAGGGGTCCTACAATGAGCAGTTCTTC	CASSLRRPQGSYNEQFF
NA	few	TRBJ2-1	TRBV6-2/TRBV6-3	TGTGCCAGCCTAGGGGGGGTCTACAATGAGCAGTTCTTC	CASLGGVYNEQFF
NA	few	TRBJ1-6	TRBV7-9	TGTGCCAGCAGCTTAGGAATGGCACCCCTCCACTTT	CASSLGMAPLHF
NA	NA	TRBJ1-2	TRBV4-3	TGCGCCAGCAGCCAAGATAGGCCAGGGTATGGCTACACCTTC	CASSQDRPGYGYTF
NA	NA	TRBJ2-1	TRBV19	TGTGCCAGTAACGGGGGCCTATACAATGAGCAGTTCTTC	CASNGGLYNEQFF
TRBD2	NA	TRBJ2-3	TRBV7-9	TGTGCCGGCAGCAGGACTAGCGGACCCACAGATACGCAGTATTTT	CAGSRTSGPTDTQYF
NA	NA	TRBJ2-7	TRBV27	TGTGCCAGCAGGGGTGTTTGGAACGAGCAGTACTTC	CASRGVWNEQYF
NA	NA	TRBJ1-2	TRBV6-2/TRBV6-3	TGTGCCAGCACCACCCCCAGGAACTATGGCTACACCTTC	CASTTPRNYGYTF
NA	NA	TRBJ1-1	TRBV19	TGTGCCAGTACAAGACAGCTCGGGGGTTTTAACACTGAAGCTTTCTTT	CASTRQLGGFNTEAFF
NA	few	TRBJ1-5	TRBV28	TGTGCCAGCAGGCCCGTTAAGGGGTCTGGAGCCAATCAGCCCCAGCATTTT	CASRPVKGSGANQPQHF
TRBD2	NA	TRBJ2-1	TRBV7-6	TGTGCCAGCAGCTTGCCGGCGGGGGGCGTGGATGAGCAGTTCTTC	CASSLPAGGVDEQFF
NA	many	TRBJ2-3	TRBV7-8	TGTGCCAGCAGTTCCCTCGGGACTCAGGATACGCAGTATTTT	CASSSLGTQDTQYF
NA	few	TRBJ2-6	TRBV19	TGTGCCAGTAGTATAGTACCCACTGGGGCCAACGTCCTGACTTTC	CASSIVPTGANVLTF
NA	NA	TRBJ2-5	TRBV27	TGTGCCAGCAGTCCGGAGGGGGAGTGGGAGACCCAGTACTTC	CASSPEGEWETQYF
NA	NA	TRBJ1-2	TRBV19	TGTGTCAGTAGTTTAACACTGGGGACCGGCTATGGCTACACCTTC	CVSSLTLGTGYGYTF
TRBD1	few	TRBJ1-5	TRBV27	TGTGCCAGCAGTTTCTATCCGGGACAGGGGGCTCAAGAGCCCCAGCATTTT	CASSFYPGQGAQEPQHF
TRBD1	few	TRBJ2-1	TRBV7-6	TGTGCCAGCAGCTTACTACAGGGGCCCTACAATGAGCAGTTCTTC	CASSLLQGPYNEQFF
TRBD2	many	TRBJ2-3	TRBV7-2	TGTGCCAGCAGACCTAATAGCGGGGGCCCACCCATCCAAGATACGCAGTATTTT	CASRPNSGGPPIQDTQYF
TRBD2	NA	TRBJ2-2	TRBV4-2	TGTGCCAGCAGCTTAATAGCGGGGACGAACACCGGGGAGCTGTTTTTT	CASSLIAGTNTGELFF
NA	NA	TRBJ2-5	TRBV12-3/TRBV12-4	TGTGCCAGTAGGGGCTACACCCAAGAGACCCAGTACTTC	CASRGYTQETQYF
NA	many	TRBJ2-6	TRBV6-6	TGTGCCAGCAGTTACTCGTGGGGGGCTGGGGCCAACGTCCTGACTTTC	CASSYSWGAGANVLTF
NA	many	TRBJ1-4	TRBV7-8	TGTGCCAGCAGCTTCTATCCAACTAATGAAAAACTGTTTTTT	CASSFYPTNEKLFF
TRBD1	few	TRBJ2-5	TRBV5-1	TGCGCCAGCAGCCCCGGACAGGGACACCAAGAGACCCAGTACTTC	CASSPGQGHQETQYF
NA	NA	TRBJ1-2	TRBV7-2	TGTGCCAGCAGCCACCGACAGGACCACGGGGGCTACACCTTC	CASSHRQDHGGYTF
NA	NA	TRBJ1-2	TRBV7-6	TGTGCCCCCAGCTATGGCTACACCTTC	CAPSYGYTF
NA	few	TRBJ2-2	TRBV4-1	TGCGCCAGCAGCCAACCCTCGGGACACCCGAACACCGGGGAGCTGTTTTTT	CASSQPSGHPNTGELFF
NA	NA	TRBJ1-5	TRBV4-1	TGCGCCAGCAGCCCCCCTGGGACTCTAGCTCAGCCCCAGCATTTT	CASSPPGTLAQPQHF
NA	NA	TRBJ2-3	TRBV7-4	TGTGCCAGCAGCTTCAGGGTAGAAGCGGAAGATACGCAGTATTTT	CASSFRVEAEDTQYF
TRBD1	NA	TRBJ2-2	TRBV3-1	TGTGCCAGCAGCCAAGAAATATGGAGGACAGGGTTCCCCTCGAACACCGGGGAGCTGTTTTTT	CASSQEIWRTGFPSNTGELFF
NA	NA	TRBJ1-6	TRBV6-8	TGTGCCAGCAGACCCCCGGCAGGGTTCGGACATTCACCCCTCCACTTT	CASRPPAGFGHSPLHF
NA	NA	TRBJ1-2	TRBV7-3	TGTGTCAGCAGCTTACACAGGGTGGAGGGCTACACCTTC	CVSSLHRVEGYTF
NA	NA	TRBJ2-1	TRBV27	TGTGCCAGCAGTTTGGGGGCCGCACACAATGAGCAGTTCTTC	CASSLGAAHNEQFF